The 7 T cell receptor beta chains presented below share a single source sample, sequenced in a study of cytomegalovirus exposure and HLA in healthy donors. It was with 60 Vbeta and 13 Jbeta primers that the PCR ran. Measured with immunoSEQ multiplex PCR; TCRdb has only the in-frame clones, and not every one. The sample shows 150,000 to 200,000 clones, 60% to 80% of them seen only once. Specimen: PBMCs. The source is a woman in her thirties or forties in good health and CMV-seropositive.

This chain uses TRBV27 with TRBJ1-5; 7 positions agree with TRBD1. Germline values: CDR1 MNHEY, CDR2 SMNVEV (reference sequence). With 5 bases clipped from V and 1 base from J, the junction kept 5 bases outside the gene matches. The CDR3 covers 15 residues. CDR3 sequence: CASSPLTGSNQPQHF. Written as DNA, the CDR3 is TGTGCCAGCAGTCCCCTGACAGGGAGCAATCAGCCCCAGCATTTT.

As regards this clone: The DNA is omitted, as the CDR3 cannot be located on it reliably, and the CDR3 follows TCRdb's listing. The chain combines TRBV27 with TRBJ2-2; TRBD2 reflects the table's D call only, with no check against the DNA. CDR1 is MNHEY and CDR2 is SMNVEV in the germline V gene (reference sequence). The CDR3 numbers 12 amino acids, ends counted. CDR3 loop: CASSFGAGELFF.

The chain recombines TRBV28 with TRBJ1-5, with a possible D match to TRBD1 (5 bases). V was trimmed by 7 bases and J by 9 bases, leaving 22 bases between them. CDR1 MDHEN and CDR2 SYDVKM come from the germline V gene. The CDR3 is 15 residues long. This CDR3 is CASTSSQGRMWPQHF. CDR3 sequence (DNA): TGTGCCAGCACCTCTTCGCAGGGTAGAATGTGGCCCCAGCATTTT.

The chain has TRBV11-3 and TRBJ2-5; D gene uncertain. The germline V gene encodes CDR1 SGHNT and CDR2 YENEEA. Trimming removed 1 base from V and 4 bases from J, with 13 bases in between. The CDR3 is 15 amino acids. The CDR3 loop reads CASSLGQIKTETQYF. The CDR3 DNA sequence: TGTGCCAGCAGCTTAGGGCAGATCAAAACAGAGACCCAGTACTTC.

The chain uses TRBV28 and TRBJ2-6; D is perhaps TRBD2 (6 bases). V lost 6 bases, J lost 2 bases, and 11 bases lay in between. This CDR3 has 15 residues. Germline lookup yields CDR1 MDHEN and CDR2 SYDVKM. CDR3 protein: CASSRGDPGANVLTF. As DNA, the CDR3 is TGTGCCAGCAGCCGCGGGGACCCTGGGGCCAACGTCCTGACTTTC. The full variable domain, in which reference TRBV28 and TRBJ2-6 provide the parts outside the CDR3, is DVKVTQSSRYLVKRTGEKVFLECVQDMDHENMFWYRQDPGLGLRLIYFSYDVKMKEKGDIPEGYSVSREKKERFSLILESASTNQTSMYLCASSRGDPGANVLTFGAGSRLTVL.

With respect to this clone: The same CDR3 arises from other DNA sequences in this sample as well. The chain joins TRBV9 to TRBJ1-1; D unresolved. Germline lookup yields CDR1 SGDLS and CDR2 YYNGEE. The germline V and J ends were trimmed by 2 bases and 0 bases, with 8 bases remaining between them. The CDR3 totals 14 residues. The CDR3 protein is CASSVGALNTEAFF. CDR3 bases: TGTGCCAGCAGCGTGGGCGCCCTGAACACTGAAGCTTTCTTT.

The V call is TRBV19, the J call TRBJ2-5, with D possibly matching TRBD1 (6 bases). From germline, CDR1 is LNHDA and CDR2 SQIVND (reference sequence). Deletions cut 2 bases from V and 7 bases from J, with 14 bases between. The CDR3 extends over 14 amino acids. The CDR3 sequence: CASSIRTEPGTQYF. The CDR3 DNA follows: TGTGCCAGTAGTATACGGACAGAGCCCGGGACCCAGTACTTC.